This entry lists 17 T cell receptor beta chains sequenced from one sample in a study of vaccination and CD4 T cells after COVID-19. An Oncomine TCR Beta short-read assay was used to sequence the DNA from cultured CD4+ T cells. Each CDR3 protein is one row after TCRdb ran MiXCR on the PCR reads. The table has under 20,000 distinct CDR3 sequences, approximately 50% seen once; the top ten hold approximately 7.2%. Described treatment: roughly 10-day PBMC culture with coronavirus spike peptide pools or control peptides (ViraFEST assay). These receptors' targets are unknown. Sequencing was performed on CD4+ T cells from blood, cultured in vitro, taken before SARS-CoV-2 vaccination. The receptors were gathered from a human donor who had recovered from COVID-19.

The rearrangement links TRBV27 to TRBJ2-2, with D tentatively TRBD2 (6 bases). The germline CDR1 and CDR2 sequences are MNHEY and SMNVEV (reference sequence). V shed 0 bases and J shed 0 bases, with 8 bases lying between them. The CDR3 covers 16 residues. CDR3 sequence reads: CASSLSTGANTGELFF. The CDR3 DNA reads TGTGCCAGCAGTTTATCAACGGGAGCGAACACCGGGGAGCTGTTTTTT.

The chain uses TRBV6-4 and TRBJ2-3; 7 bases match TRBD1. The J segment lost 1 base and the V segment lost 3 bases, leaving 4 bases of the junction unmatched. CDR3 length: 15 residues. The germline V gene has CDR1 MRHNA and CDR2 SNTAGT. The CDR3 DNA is TGTGCCAGCAGTGAACAGGGGAGCGGCACAGATACGCAGTATTTT. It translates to CASSEQGSGTDTQYF.

This CDR3 is CASSFDLRNQPQHF. CDR3 DNA sequence: TGTGCCAGCAGCTTTGACCTTCGCAATCAGCCCCAGCATTTT. The V gene is TRBV7-2, the J gene TRBJ1-5; D call uncertain. The V end lost 3 bases, the J end lost 2 bases, and 8 bases lay between the germline ends. Germline lookup yields CDR1 SGHTA and CDR2 FQGNSA. The CDR3 runs to 14 residues.

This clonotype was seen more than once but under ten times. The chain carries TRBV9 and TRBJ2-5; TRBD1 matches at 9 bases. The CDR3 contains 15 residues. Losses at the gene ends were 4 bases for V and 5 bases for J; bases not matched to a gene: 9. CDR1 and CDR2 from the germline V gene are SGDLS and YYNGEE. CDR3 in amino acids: CASSPPGTGWETQYF. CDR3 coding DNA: TGTGCCAGCAGCCCCCCCGGGACAGGGTGGGAGACCCAGTACTTC.

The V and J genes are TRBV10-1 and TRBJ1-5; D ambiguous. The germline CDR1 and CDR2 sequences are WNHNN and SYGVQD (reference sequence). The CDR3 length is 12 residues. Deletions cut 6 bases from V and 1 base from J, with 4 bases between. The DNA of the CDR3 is TGCGCCAGCAGACAGAGCAATCAGCCCCAGCATTTT. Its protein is CASRQSNQPQHF.

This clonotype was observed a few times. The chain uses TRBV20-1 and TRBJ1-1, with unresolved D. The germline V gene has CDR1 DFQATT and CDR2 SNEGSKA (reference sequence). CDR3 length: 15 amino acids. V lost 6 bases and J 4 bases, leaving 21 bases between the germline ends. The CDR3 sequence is CSAPNPDWRSTEAFF. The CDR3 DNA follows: TGCAGTGCCCCCAATCCGGACTGGAGGTCCACTGAAGCTTTCTTT.

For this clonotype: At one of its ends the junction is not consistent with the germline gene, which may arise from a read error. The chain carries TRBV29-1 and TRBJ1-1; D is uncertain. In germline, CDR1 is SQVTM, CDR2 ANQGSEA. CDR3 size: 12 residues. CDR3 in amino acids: CSGRRMNTEAFF. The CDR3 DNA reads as TGCAGCGGGAGACGGATGAACACTGAGGCTTTCTTT. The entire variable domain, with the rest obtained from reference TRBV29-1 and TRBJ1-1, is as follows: SAVISQKPSRDICQRGTSLTIQCQVDSQVTMMFWYRQQPGQSLTLIATANQGSEATYESGFVIDKFPISRPNLTFSTLTVSNMSPEDSSIYLCSGRRMNTEAFFGQGTRLTVV.

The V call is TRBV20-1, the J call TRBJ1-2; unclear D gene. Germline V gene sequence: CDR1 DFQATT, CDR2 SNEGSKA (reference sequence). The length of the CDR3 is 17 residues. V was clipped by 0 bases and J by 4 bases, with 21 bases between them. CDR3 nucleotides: TGCAGTGCTAGAGAAGAAGCCCCGGACTCATGGGGCTATGGCTACACCTTC. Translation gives CSAREEAPDSWGYGYTF.

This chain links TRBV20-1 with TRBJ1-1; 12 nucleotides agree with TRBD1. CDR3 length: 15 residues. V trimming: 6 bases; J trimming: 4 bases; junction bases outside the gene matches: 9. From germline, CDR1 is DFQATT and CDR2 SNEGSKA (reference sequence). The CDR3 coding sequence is TGCAGTGCCCCCGGGACAGGGGGCGAGGTCACTGAAGCTTTCTTT. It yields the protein CSAPGTGGEVTEAFF.

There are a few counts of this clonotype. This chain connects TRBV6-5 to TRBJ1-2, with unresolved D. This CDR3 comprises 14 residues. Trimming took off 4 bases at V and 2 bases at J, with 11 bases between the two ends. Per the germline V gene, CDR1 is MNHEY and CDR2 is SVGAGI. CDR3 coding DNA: TGTGCCAGCAGTTCCGGCGGCGTCAACTATGGCTACACCTTC. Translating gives CASSSGGVNYGYTF.

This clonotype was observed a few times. CDR3 in amino acids: CASVGTLEGDTQYF. CDR3 nucleotides: TGTGCCAGCGTAGGCACACTAGAAGGAGATACGCAGTATTTT. J is TRBJ2-3 and V is TRBV6-2 or TRBV6-3; possible D gene TRBD2, 5 bases. With 8 bases removed from V and 5 bases from J, the gap between germline ends came to 17 bases. Germline lookup yields CDR1 MNHEY and CDR2 SVGEGT. The CDR3 totals 14 residues.

CDR3 protein: CASSYPGLETQYF. In nucleotides, the CDR3 is TGTGCCAGCAGTTACCCGGGGCTGGAGACCCAGTACTTC. This chain connects TRBV6-5 to TRBJ2-5; D may match TRBD1 or TRBD2 (5 bases each). V lost 2 bases and J 5 bases, leaving 9 bases between the germline ends. Germline CDR1 MNHEY, CDR2 SVGAGI. CDR3 length equals 13 residues.

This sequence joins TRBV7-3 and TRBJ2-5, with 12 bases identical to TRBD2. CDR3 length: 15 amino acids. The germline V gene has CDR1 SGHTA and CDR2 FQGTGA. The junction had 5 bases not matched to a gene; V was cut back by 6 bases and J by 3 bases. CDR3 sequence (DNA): TGTGCCAGCAGTCGGACTAGCGGGAAGAAAGAGACCCAGTACTTC. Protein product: CASSRTSGKKETQYF. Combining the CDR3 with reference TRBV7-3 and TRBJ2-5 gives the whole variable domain GAGVSQTPSNKVTEKGKYVELRCDPISGHTALYWYRQSLGQGPEFLIYFQGTGAADDSGLPNDRFFAVRPEGSVSTLKIQRTERGDSAVYLCASSRTSGKKETQYFGPGTRLLVL.

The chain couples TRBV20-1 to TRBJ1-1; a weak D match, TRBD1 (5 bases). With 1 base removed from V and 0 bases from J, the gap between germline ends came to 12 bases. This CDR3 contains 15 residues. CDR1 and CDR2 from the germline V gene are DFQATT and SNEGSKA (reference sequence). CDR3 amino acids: CSARGGGAMNTEAFF. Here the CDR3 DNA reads TGCAGTGCTAGAGGTGGGGGAGCCATGAACACTGAAGCTTTCTTT.

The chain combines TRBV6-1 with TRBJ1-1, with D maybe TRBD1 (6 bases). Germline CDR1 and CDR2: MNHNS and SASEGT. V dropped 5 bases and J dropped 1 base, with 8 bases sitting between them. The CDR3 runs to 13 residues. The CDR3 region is CASSKGQNTEAFF. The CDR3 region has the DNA TGTGCCAGCAGTAAGGGACAGAACACTGAAGCTTTCTTT.

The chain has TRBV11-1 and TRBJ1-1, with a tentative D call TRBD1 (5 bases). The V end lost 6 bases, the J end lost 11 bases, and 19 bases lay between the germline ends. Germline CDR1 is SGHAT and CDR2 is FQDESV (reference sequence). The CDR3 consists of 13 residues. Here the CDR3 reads CASSFRGWAGAFF. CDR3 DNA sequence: TGTGCCAGCAGTTTTAGGGGATGGGCCGGGGCTTTCTTT.

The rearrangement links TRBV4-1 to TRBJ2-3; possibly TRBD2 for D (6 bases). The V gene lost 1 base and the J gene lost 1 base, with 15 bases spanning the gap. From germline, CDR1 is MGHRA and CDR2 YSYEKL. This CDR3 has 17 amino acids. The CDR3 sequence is CASSQGDWLPRTDTQYF. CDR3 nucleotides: TGCGCCAGCAGCCAAGGGGACTGGCTCCCGCGCACAGATACGCAGTATTTT.